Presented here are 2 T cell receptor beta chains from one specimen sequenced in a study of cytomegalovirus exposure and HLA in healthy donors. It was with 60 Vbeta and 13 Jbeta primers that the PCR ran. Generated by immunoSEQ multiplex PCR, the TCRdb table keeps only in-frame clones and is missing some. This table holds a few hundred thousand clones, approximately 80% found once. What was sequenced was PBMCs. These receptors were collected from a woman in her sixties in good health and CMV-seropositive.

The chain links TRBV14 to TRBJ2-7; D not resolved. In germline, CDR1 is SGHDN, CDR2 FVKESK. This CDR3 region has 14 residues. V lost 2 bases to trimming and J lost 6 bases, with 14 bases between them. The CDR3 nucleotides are TGTGCCAGCAGCCAAAGTTGGGTGTCGGGCGAGCAGTACTTC. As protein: CASSQSWVSGEQYF.

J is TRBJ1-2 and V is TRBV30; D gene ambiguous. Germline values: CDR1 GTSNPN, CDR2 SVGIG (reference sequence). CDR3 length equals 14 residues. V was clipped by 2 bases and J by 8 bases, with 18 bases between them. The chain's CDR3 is CAWSSITRGEGYTF. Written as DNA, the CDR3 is TGTGCCTGGAGTTCGATAACACGGGGAGAGGGCTACACCTTC.